The 20 T cell receptor beta chains below come from one sample, sequenced in a study of molecular identifiers for immune sequencing clone quantification. TCRdb fed the PCR reads into MiXCR, producing one record per CDR3 protein. In the table there are more than 50,000 distinct CDR3 sequences, 15% to 20% of which are singletons. Material for sequencing was naive CD8+ T cells from blood, with Jurkat cell RNA spiked in. Subset: FACS-sorted CD8+CD4-CCR7+CD45RA+ naive T cells. Receptor source: a human donor in good health. Some libraries in this study had Jurkat cell RNA spiked in.

This clonotype came up many times. V usage is TRBV27 and J usage is TRBJ2-7; D ambiguous. This CDR3 is 14 amino acids long. The V gene lost 2 bases and the J gene lost 3 bases, with 11 bases spanning the gap. Germline CDR1 is MNHEY and CDR2 is SMNVEV (reference sequence). Here the CDR3 DNA reads TGTGCCAGCAGTTTAGGTAGGGTTGGCTACGAGCAGTACTTC. Amino acids: CASSLGRVGYEQYF.

The rearrangement joins TRBV7-9 to TRBJ2-1, with TRBD2 as a possible D gene (6 bases). CDR1 and CDR2 (germline): SEHNR, FQNEAQ (reference sequence). Trimming removed 5 bases at V and 7 bases at J, with 18 bases between. The CDR3 runs 15 residues. Here the CDR3 DNA reads TGTGCCAGCAGCGGATTCGGACTGGGGGGTAATGAGCAGTTCTTC. It translates to CASSGFGLGGNEQFF.

This clonotype was seen at least ten times. The gene calls are TRBV4-2 and TRBJ1-2, with 8 bases that match TRBD1. This CDR3 has 16 residues. The V gene end was trimmed by 0 bases and the J gene end by 5 bases; junction bases not matched to a gene: 8. Germline V gene sequence: CDR1 LGHNA, CDR2 YNFKEQ. The CDR3 coding sequence is TGTGCCAGCAGCCAAGAATACGGACAGGGACTATATGGCTACACCTTC. Its translation is CASSQEYGQGLYGYTF.

Many counts were recorded for this clonotype. This chain joins TRBV14 and TRBJ2-7, with 7 bases matching TRBD1. Trimming cost V 4 bases and J 2 bases; bases outside gene matches: 5. This CDR3 contains 14 residues. Germline V gene lookup returns CDR1 SGHDN and CDR2 FVKESK. The DNA for the CDR3 is TGTGCCAGCAGCCTAACGGACAGGCCCTACGAGCAGTACTTC. This translates into CASSLTDRPYEQYF.

A few counts support this clonotype. V and J are TRBV28 and TRBJ2-7; 8 bases match TRBD2. V dropped 3 bases and J dropped 5; count of bases not matched to a gene: 3. The CDR3 covers 13 residues. CDR1 and CDR2 (germline): MDHEN, SYDVKM. CDR3 DNA: TGTGCCAGCAGTTTCAGAGCGGGAGACGAGCAGTACTTC. This gives the protein CASSFRAGDEQYF.

This clonotype appeared many times. The V and J genes are TRBV12-3 or TRBV12-4 and TRBJ2-4; 12 bases map to TRBD1. There are 18 residues in the CDR3. The trim removed 5 bases at V and 2 bases at J, leaving 10 bases unmatched. In nucleotides, the CDR3 is TGTGCCAGCAGTACTCCATCGGGACAGGGGGCGACCAAAAACATTCAGTACTTC. As protein: CASSTPSGQGATKNIQYF.

With regard to this clonotype: A read error may explain this, as a much larger clone is one base away. The V call is TRBV7-3, the J call TRBJ2-7; perhaps D is TRBD1 or TRBD2 (6 bases each). Trimming removed 1 base from V and 9 bases from J, with 16 bases in between. Germline values: CDR1 SGHTA, CDR2 FQGTGA. The CDR3 totals 14 residues. The CDR3 here is CASSLISGVGGQYF. CDR3 DNA sequence: TGTGCCAGCAGCTTAATTTCAGGGGTGGGGGGGCAGTACTTC.

This clonotype appeared many times. The chain combines TRBV11-3 with TRBJ2-3, with 10 bases matching TRBD2. The CDR3 is 13 residues long. Germline loops: CDR1 SGHNT, CDR2 YENEEA. V lost 4 bases, J lost 8 bases, and 3 bases stayed unmatched. CDR3 DNA sequence: TGTGCCAGCAGCTCCAGACTAGCGGGTACGCAGTATTTT. Its protein is CASSSRLAGTQYF.

This clonotype was recorded many times. The chain joins TRBV19 to TRBJ2-3; D gene ambiguous. CDR1 LNHDA and CDR2 SQIVND come from the germline V gene (reference sequence). V was shortened by 2 bases and J by 6 bases, with 12 bases between the two germline ends. The CDR3 is made up of 14 amino acids. The CDR3 sequence: CASSIRQFLDTQYF. The CDR3, as DNA: TGTGCCAGTAGTATACGTCAATTTCTCGATACGCAGTATTTT. Filled out from reference TRBV19 and TRBJ2-3, the complete variable domain reads DGGITQSPKYLFRKEGQNVTLSCEQNLNHDAMYWYRQDPGQGLRLIYYSQIVNDFQKGDIAEGYSVSREKKESFPLTVTSAQKNPTAFYLCASSIRQFLDTQYFGPGTRLTVL.

In its sample, this clonotype was seen many times. Here the CDR3 DNA reads TGTGCCAGTAGTATTTGGGGGGGCGCGGACTATGGCTACACCTTC. It specifies CASSIWGGADYGYTF. V is TRBV19 and J is TRBJ1-2; D may be TRBD1 (6 bases). Trimming cost V 3 bases and J 3 bases, with 14 bases left between them. CDR1 LNHDA and CDR2 SQIVND come from the germline V gene (reference sequence). The CDR3 is 15 residues long.

This clonotype has just a few counts. The V call is TRBV3-1, the J call TRBJ2-7; possibly TRBD1 for D (6 bases). The CDR3 extends over 15 amino acids. Germline CDR1 LGHDT, CDR2 YNNKEL (reference sequence). V shed 3 bases and J shed 1 base, with 13 bases lying between them. In DNA, the CDR3 is TGTGCCAGCAGCCATAGTCAGGACAGATCCTACGAGCAGTACTTC. Translation gives CASSHSQDRSYEQYF.

About this clonotype itself: A read error may explain this, as a much larger clone is one base away. The rearrangement joins TRBV7-9 to TRBJ2-7; D ambiguous. The CDR3 length is 13 residues. Germline CDR1 is SEHNR and CDR2 is FQNEAQ (reference sequence). The V end was cut by 3 bases, the J end by 3 bases, with 9 bases between. The CDR3 reads CASSFGPCYEQYF. As DNA, the CDR3 is TGTGCCAGCAGCTTTGGACCGTGCTACGAGCAGTACTTC.

This clonotype has only a few counts. A much more abundant neighbour one base away suggests this may be a read error. CDR3 sequence reads: CASSFLIAEAFF. Here the CDR3 DNA reads TGTGCCAGCAGCTTTTTGATCGCTGAAGCTTTCTTT. This chain links TRBV7-8 with TRBJ1-1; no clear D. The CDR3 is made up of 12 amino acids. Germline V gene data show CDR1 as SGHVS and CDR2 as FQNEAQ. V was clipped by 3 bases and J by 6 bases, with 8 bases between them.

A remark on this clonotype: This clone may be a read error of a much larger clone one base away. It is likely a read error, because the conserved phenylalanine at the end of the CDR3 is missing. The chain combines TRBV7-9 with TRBJ2-1, with 10 nucleotides matching TRBD2. V was clipped by 2 bases and J by 5 bases; unmatched bases: 3. The CDR3 spans 15 residues. Germline V gene lookup returns CDR1 SEHNR and CDR2 FQNEAQ (reference sequence). The CDR3 region is CASSLRLAGNNEQFS. In nucleotides, the CDR3 is TGTGCCAGCAGCTTACGACTAGCGGGTAACAATGAGCAGTTCTCC.

This clonotype was counted a few times. This may be a read error: a much more frequent sequence differs by one nucleotide. The chain has TRBV10-3 and TRBJ2-1, with D possibly matching TRBD2 (5 bases). The CDR3 has 14 residues. CDR1 is ENHRY and CDR2 is SYGVKD in the germline V gene. CDR3 amino acids: CAIGESPPEGEQFF. The CDR3 DNA sequence: TGTGCCATCGGTGAGAGTCCACCCGAGGGTGAGCAGTTCTTC.

The chain uses TRBV27 and TRBJ1-6, with TRBD1 matching 9 bases. The CDR3 covers 16 residues. V lost 6 bases and J lost 8; bases outside the gene matches: 11. Germline CDR1 and CDR2: MNHEY and SMNVEV (reference sequence). CDR3 residues: CASSPGVGTGYSPLHF. The CDR3 DNA is TGTGCCAGCAGCCCTGGAGTAGGGACAGGGTATTCACCCCTCCACTTT.

The chain combines TRBV2 with TRBJ2-7; 7 bases line up with TRBD1. Trimming removed 8 bases from V and 2 bases from J; junction bases left unmatched: 6. The germline CDR1 and CDR2 sequences are SNHLY and FYNNEI. There are 13 residues in the CDR3. CDR3 amino acids: CASAGTETYEQYF. CDR3 nucleotide sequence: TGTGCCAGCGCCGGGACAGAAACCTACGAGCAGTACTTC.

A word on this clonotype: A much larger clone is a single base away; this may be a read error. The V gene is TRBV13, the J gene TRBJ2-1; 9 positions agree with TRBD2. CDR3 length: 17 amino acids. CDR1 is PRHDT and CDR2 is FYEKMQ in the germline V gene (reference sequence). The CDR3 nucleotides are TGTGCCAGCAGCTGGAGCGGTGACGCGGGAGGGTTGAATGGGCAGTTCTTC. Amino acids: CASSWSGDAGGLNGQFF.

CDR3 sequence reads: CASSIFGDRRNEQFF. As DNA, the CDR3 is TGTGCCAGTAGTATATTTGGGGACAGACGCAATGAGCAGTTCTTC. The V and J genes are TRBV19 and TRBJ2-1, with 7 bases that match TRBD1. The CDR3 length is 15 residues. The trim removed 2 bases at V and 6 bases at J, leaving 7 bases unmatched. Germline V lookup: CDR1 LNHDA, CDR2 SQIVND (reference sequence).

The sample holds a few counts of this clonotype. The chain links TRBV10-3 to TRBJ2-7; D call uncertain. V was trimmed by 2 bases and J by 0 bases, leaving 14 bases between them. Germline-derived CDR1 and CDR2 are ENHRY and SYGVKD. This CDR3 is built from 16 residues. CDR3 bases: TGTGCCATCAGTGAGGGTGTCGGCCTGCCCTCCTACGAGCAGTACTTC. This sequence encodes CAISEGVGLPSYEQYF.